The source of this TCR beta chain is a study of T-cell reconstitution after alpha-beta-depleted transplantation in children. This clonotype appeared many times. V was cut by 1 base and J by 6 bases, with 10 bases left in between. CDR1 SGHTA and CDR2 FQGNSA come from the germline V gene. This CDR3 spans 13 amino acids. A TCRbeta library incorporating unique molecular identifiers was prepared. TCRdb re-derived calls from the PCR reads in MiXCR, one entry per CDR3 protein. The sample records fewer than 200,000 distinct CDR3 sequences, about 6.4% being singletons. This receptor was identified in a human donor who donated a stem cell graft to a child with Wiskott-Aldrich syndrome. This chain uses TRBV7-2 with TRBJ2-7, with D unresolved. Sequences were derived from PBMCs from the stem cell graft donor, sampled from the stem cell graft. This chain's CDR3 is CASSLVSAAEQYF. The CDR3 nucleotides read TGTGCCAGCAGCTTAGTATCGGCCGCCGAGCAGTACTTC.